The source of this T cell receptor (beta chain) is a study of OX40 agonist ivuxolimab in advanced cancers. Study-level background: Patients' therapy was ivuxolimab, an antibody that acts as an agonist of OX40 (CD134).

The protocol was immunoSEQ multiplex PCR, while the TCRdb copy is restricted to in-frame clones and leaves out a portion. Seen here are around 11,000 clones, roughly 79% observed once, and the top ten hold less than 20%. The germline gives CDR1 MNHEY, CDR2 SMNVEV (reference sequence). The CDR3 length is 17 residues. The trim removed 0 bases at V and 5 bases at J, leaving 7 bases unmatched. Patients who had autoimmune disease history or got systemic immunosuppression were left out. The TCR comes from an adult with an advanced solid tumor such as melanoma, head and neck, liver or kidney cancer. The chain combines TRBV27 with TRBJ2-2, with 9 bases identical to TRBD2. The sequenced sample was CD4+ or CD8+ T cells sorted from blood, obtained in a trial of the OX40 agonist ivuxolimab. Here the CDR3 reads CASSLSETSGRTGELFF. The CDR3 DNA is TGTGCCAGCAGTTTATCTGAGACTAGCGGAAGGACCGGGGAGCTGTTTTTT.